The 6 T cell receptor beta chains below come from one sample, sequenced in a study of T cells after yellow fever vaccination. TCRdb called the 5' RACE reads again in MiXCR, with one record for every CDR3 protein. The sample lists about 350,000 distinct CDR3 sequences; around 13% were seen once. The sample in question was CD4+ T cells sorted from PBMCs, obtained 15 days after the yellow fever booster vaccination. The receptors originated from a man aged 18 to 30 who received the YFV17D yellow fever vaccine.

This clonotype was detected a few times. The CDR3 here is CASSIQSVNSPLHF. The CDR3 DNA follows: TGTGCCAGTAGTATTCAATCGGTTAATTCACCCCTCCACTTT. The chain combines TRBV19 with TRBJ1-6; D call uncertain. Looked up from germline, CDR1 is LNHDA and CDR2 is SQIVND (reference sequence). The CDR3 consists of 14 residues. Deletions cut 3 bases from V and 6 bases from J, with 9 bases between.

The V call is TRBV12-3 or TRBV12-4, the J call TRBJ2-3; D is perhaps TRBD2 (5 bases). V was trimmed by 5 bases and J by 6 bases, leaving 18 bases between them. This CDR3 spans 15 amino acids. Written as DNA, the CDR3 is TGTGCCAGCAGTAGGGATGTGACGGGAAGGGATACGCAGTATTTT. This codes for CASSRDVTGRDTQYF.

This clonotype has a handful of counts. The V and J genes are TRBV20-1 and TRBJ2-2; 8 bases line up with TRBD1. V lost 5 bases and J lost 5; bases outside the gene matches: 4. This CDR3 comprises 13 residues. Germline CDR1 reads DFQATT; CDR2 reads SNEGSKA (reference sequence). The CDR3 reads CSAYRGVTGELFF. The CDR3 DNA reads as TGCAGTGCTTACAGGGGGGTTACCGGGGAGCTGTTTTTT.

In its sample, this clonotype was seen a few times. The V gene is TRBV7-2, the J gene TRBJ2-4, with a weak D call TRBD1 (6 bases). There are 17 residues in the CDR3. CDR1 SGHTA and CDR2 FQGNSA come from the germline V gene. V lost 5 bases and J lost 1, with 18 bases in between. Written as DNA, the CDR3 is TGTGCCAGCAGCCCAAGGGACACCCCTTTCGCCAAAAACATTCAGTACTTC. As protein: CASSPRDTPFAKNIQYF.

This clonotype was counted only a few times. The CDR3 DNA is TGTGCCAGCAGCGTAGGCCCAGGAGATACGCAGTATTTT. This sequence encodes CASSVGPGDTQYF. The chain joins TRBV9 to TRBJ2-3; D gene ambiguous. The CDR3 length is 13 residues. Germline values: CDR1 SGDLS, CDR2 YYNGEE. Trimming shortened V by 0 bases and J by 5 bases, and 7 bases separated the two germline ends.

This clonotype has a handful of counts. The genes are TRBV4-1 and TRBJ1-5; 8 nucleotides match TRBD1. The ends lost 3 bases at V and 0 bases at J; junction bases unmatched: 10. The CDR3 totals 18 residues. The germline CDR1 and CDR2 sequences are MGHRA and YSYEKL. The CDR3 loop reads CASSHESSRGPSNQPQHF. CDR3 bases: TGCGCCAGCAGCCACGAATCCTCCAGGGGGCCTAGCAATCAGCCCCAGCATTTT.